These T cell receptor beta chains were read from a single sample in a study of blood T cell repertoires in COVID-19. Clones were sequenced by immunoSEQ multiplex PCR, and TCRdb holds only the in-frame ones, with some missing. The sample shows around 150,000 clones, 85% of them seen only once. The source material was peripheral blood. The receptors come from a human donor with acute or convalescent COVID-19. The donor label of this sample is uncertain. Both conserved end residues are part of each CDR3. Each record gives: V gene, clone size, D gene, J gene, CDR3 protein, CDR3 DNA. The D gene is left open where the match is weak. Only some rows state a clone size, as once, few, many or a class for expanded clones.

>TRBV5-4|NA|NA|TRBJ1-4
CASSLSTGKNEKLFF
TGTGCCAGCAGCTTGAGTACAGGGAAGAATGAAAAACTGTTTTTT
>TRBV19|once|TRBD1|TRBJ1-5
CASSMPARTGAGNQPQHF
TGTGCCAGTAGTATGCCCGCTCGGACAGGGGCAGGGAATCAGCCCCAGCATTTT
>TRBV5-4|few|NA|TRBJ1-2
CASSTGYGYTF
TGTGCCAGCAGCACCGGCTATGGCTACACCTTC
>TRBV7-2|NA|TRBD1|TRBJ2-1
CASSSTGTGNNEQFF
TGTGCCAGCAGCTCAACCGGGACAGGGAACAATGAGCAGTTCTTC
>TRBV29-1|NA|TRBD1|TRBJ1-1
CSGQGPEAFF
TGCAGCGGACAGGGACCTGAAGCTTTCTTT
>TRBV7-2|few|TRBD1|TRBJ2-1
CASSTQGDPTYNEQFF
TGTGCCAGCAGCACCCAGGGGGACCCCACCTACAATGAGCAGTTCTTC
>TRBV28|NA|NA|TRBJ1-5
CASSLPEGQSRQPQHF
TGTGCCAGCAGTCTACCTGAAGGACAGTCTCGACAGCCCCAGCATTTT
>TRBV7-9|few|NA|TRBJ1-2
CASEDRVSYGYTF
TGTGCCAGCGAAGATCGGGTGTCCTATGGCTACACCTTC
>TRBV3-1/TRBV3-2|NA|TRBD2|TRBJ2-3
CASSHWRETASGTHPTDTQYF
TGTGCCAGCAGCCATTGGAGAGAGACGGCTAGCGGGACCCACCCCACAGATACGCAGTATTTT
>TRBV5-1|NA|NA|TRBJ1-6
CASGPPEKNSPLHF
TGCGCCAGCGGCCCCCCGGAGAAGAATTCACCCCTCCACTTT
>TRBV3-1/TRBV3-2|few|NA|TRBJ1-2
CASSLREGNYGYTF
TGTGCCAGCAGCCTAAGGGAGGGCAACTATGGCTACACCTTC
>TRBV28|many|TRBD1|TRBJ2-7
CVVGTGGRREQYF
TGTGTCGTTGGGACAGGGGGGCGCCGCGAGCAGTACTTC
>TRBV9|NA|NA|TRBJ2-5
CASSVDLAKETQYF
TGTGCCAGCAGCGTAGATCTAGCCAAAGAGACCCAGTACTTC
>TRBV10-1|NA|NA|TRBJ2-2
CASSPGWGANTGELFF
TGCGCCAGCAGTCCCGGATGGGGGGCGAACACCGGGGAGCTGTTTTTT
>TRBV6-2/TRBV6-3|NA|TRBD1|TRBJ2-7
CASSSRDRGREQYF
TGTGCCAGCAGTTCCCGGGACAGGGGGCGTGAGCAGTACTTC
>TRBV11-3|NA|NA|TRBJ2-7
CASSSHRSSYEQYF
TGTGCCAGCAGCTCACACAGGAGTTCCTACGAGCAGTACTTC
>TRBV24-1|few|NA|TRBJ1-2
CATSDFTGDGYTF
TGTGCCACCAGTGATTTTACGGGGGATGGCTACACCTTC
>TRBV24-1|NA|NA|TRBJ2-2
CATSDSERAWAGELFF
TGTGCCACCAGTGATTCGGAGAGGGCGTGGGCCGGGGAGCTGTTTTTT
>TRBV11-2|NA|TRBD1|TRBJ1-1
CASSARYRGGAFF
TGTGCCAGCAGCGCACGTTACAGGGGCGGAGCTTTCTTT
>TRBV5-1|NA|NA|TRBJ2-1
CASSLTGGNEQFF
TGCGCCAGCAGCTTGACTGGTGGCAATGAGCAGTTCTTC
>TRBV7-3|NA|NA|TRBJ2-2
CASLRGELFF
TGTGCCAGCCTCAGAGGGGAGCTGTTTTTT
>TRBV18|NA|TRBD1|TRBJ1-2
CASSPGTDLYGYTF
TGTGCCAGCTCACCTGGGACAGATCTCTATGGCTACACCTTC
>TRBV19|NA|NA|TRBJ1-6
CASSPPSQGGGSPLHF
TGTGCCAGTAGTCCCCCGTCCCAGGGAGGGGGTTCACCCCTCCACTTT
>TRBV19|once|TRBD1|TRBJ1-1
CASSTRPGQGWMNTEAFF
TGTGCCAGTAGTACAAGACCGGGACAGGGATGGATGAACACTGAAGCTTTCTTT
>TRBV6-5|NA|NA|TRBJ1-5
CASSGISETPQHF
TGTGCCAGCAGCGGGATATCGGAGACGCCCCAGCATTTT
>TRBV7-9|NA|NA|TRBJ1-3
CAELTEGFGNTIYF
TGTGCCGAGCTTACCGAGGGATTTGGAAACACCATATATTTT
>TRBV3-1/TRBV3-2|NA|NA|TRBJ2-3
CASSLRPLNTQYF
TGTGCCAGCAGCCTACGCCCTCTAAATACGCAGTATTTT
>TRBV5-6|NA|TRBD2|TRBJ2-3
CASSVGGFTDTQYF
TGTGCCAGCAGCGTCGGGGGGTTCACAGATACGCAGTATTTT
>TRBV30|NA|TRBD1|TRBJ2-6
CACRGLGANVLTF
TGTGCCTGTAGGGGGCTCGGGGCCAACGTCCTGACTTTC
>TRBV28|NA|TRBD1|TRBJ1-6
CASRRGGQNSPLHF
TGTGCCAGCAGGCGGGGGGGACAGAATTCACCCCTCCACTTT
>TRBV6-5|NA|NA|TRBJ1-5
CASSYAGSNQPQHF
TGTGCCAGCAGTTACGCAGGATCTAATCAGCCCCAGCATTTT
>TRBV9|few|NA|TRBJ2-3
CASSVVGSGSTDTQYF
TGTGCCAGCAGCGTAGTGGGTAGCGGCAGCACAGATACGCAGTATTTT